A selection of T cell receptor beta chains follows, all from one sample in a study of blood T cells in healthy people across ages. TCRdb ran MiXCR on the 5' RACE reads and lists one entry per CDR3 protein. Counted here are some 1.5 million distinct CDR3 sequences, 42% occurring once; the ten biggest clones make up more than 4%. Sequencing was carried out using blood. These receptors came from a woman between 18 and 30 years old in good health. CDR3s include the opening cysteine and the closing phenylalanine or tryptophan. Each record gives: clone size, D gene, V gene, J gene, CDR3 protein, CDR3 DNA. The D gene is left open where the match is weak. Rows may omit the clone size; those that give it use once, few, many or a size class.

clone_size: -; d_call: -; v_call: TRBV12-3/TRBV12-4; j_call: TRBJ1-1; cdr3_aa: CASSASQNTEAFF; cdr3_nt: TGTGCCAGCAGTGCCTCACAGAACACTGAAGCTTTCTTT
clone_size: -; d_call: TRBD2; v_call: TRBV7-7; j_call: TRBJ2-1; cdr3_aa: CASSDSMAGAYNEQFF; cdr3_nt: TGTGCTAGCAGCGACTCCATGGCGGGAGCCTACAATGAGCAGTTCTTC
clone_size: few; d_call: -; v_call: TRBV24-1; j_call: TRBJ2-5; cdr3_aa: CATGGPSRETQYF; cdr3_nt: TGTGCCACTGGCGGACCCTCTCGAGAGACCCAGTACTTC
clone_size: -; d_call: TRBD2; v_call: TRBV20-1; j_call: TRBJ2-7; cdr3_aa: CSASAKGRGGRNSDEQYF; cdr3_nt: TGCAGTGCCTCGGCGAAGGGGCGGGGGGGCCGTAATAGCGATGAGCAGTACTTC
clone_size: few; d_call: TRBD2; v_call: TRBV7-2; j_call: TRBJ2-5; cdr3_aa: CASSPGLAGGQETQYF; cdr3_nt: TGTGCCAGCAGCCCGGGACTAGCGGGGGGACAAGAGACCCAGTACTTC
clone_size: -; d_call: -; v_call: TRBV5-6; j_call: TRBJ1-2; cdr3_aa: CASSLGMAPNYGYTF; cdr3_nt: TGTGCCAGCAGCTTGGGAATGGCTCCAAACTATGGCTACACCTTC
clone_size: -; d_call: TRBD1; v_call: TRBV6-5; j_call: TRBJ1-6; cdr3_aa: CASMRQGNPPLHF; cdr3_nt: TGTGCCAGCATGCGACAGGGGAATCCACCCCTCCACTTT
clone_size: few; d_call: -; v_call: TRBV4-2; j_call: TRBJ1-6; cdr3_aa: CASSQAQGRRSPLHF; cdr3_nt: TGTGCCAGCAGCCAAGCACAGGGCCGAAGATCACCCCTCCACTTT
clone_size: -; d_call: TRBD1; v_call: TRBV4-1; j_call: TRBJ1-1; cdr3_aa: CASSLGQGAHTEAFF; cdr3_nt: TGCGCCAGCAGCCTTGGACAGGGGGCCCACACTGAAGCTTTCTTT
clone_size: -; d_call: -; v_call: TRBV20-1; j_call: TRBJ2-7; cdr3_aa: CSASGRVQYF; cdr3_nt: TGCAGTGCTAGCGGCAGGGTACAGTACTTC
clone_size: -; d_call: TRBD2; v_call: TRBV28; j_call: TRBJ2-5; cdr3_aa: CASSTASGGAKTQYF; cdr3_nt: TGTGCCAGCAGTACAGCTAGCGGGGGGGCCAAGACCCAGTACTTC
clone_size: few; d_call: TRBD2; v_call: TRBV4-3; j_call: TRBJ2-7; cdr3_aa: CASSQVSGRPYYEQYF; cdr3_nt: TGCGCCAGCAGCCAAGTTAGCGGGAGGCCTTACTACGAGCAGTACTTC
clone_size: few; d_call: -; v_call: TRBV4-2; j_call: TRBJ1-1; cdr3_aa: CASSQDVRGTEAFF; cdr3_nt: TGTGCCAGCAGCCAAGATGTGAGGGGGACTGAAGCTTTCTTT
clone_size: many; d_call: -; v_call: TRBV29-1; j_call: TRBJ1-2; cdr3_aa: CSVEDQDTALGYTF; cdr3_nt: TGCAGCGTTGAAGATCAGGACACCGCCCTTGGCTACACCTTC
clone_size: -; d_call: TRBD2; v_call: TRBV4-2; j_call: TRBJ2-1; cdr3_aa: CASSQGWTSGTRYNEQFF; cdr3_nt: TGTGCCAGCAGCCAAGGGTGGACTAGCGGGACACGATACAATGAGCAGTTCTTC
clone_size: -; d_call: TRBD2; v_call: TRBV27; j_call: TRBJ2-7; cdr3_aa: CASSLSRAGVPYEQYF; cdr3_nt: TGTGCCAGCAGTTTATCGAGAGCGGGAGTCCCCTACGAGCAGTACTTC
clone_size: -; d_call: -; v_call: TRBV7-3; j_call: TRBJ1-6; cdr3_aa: CASSLDPGRSLHF; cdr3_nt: TGTGCCAGCAGCTTAGATCCGGGTAGATCCCTCCACTTT
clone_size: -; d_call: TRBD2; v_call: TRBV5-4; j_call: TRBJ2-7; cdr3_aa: CASSLSGLAHEQYF; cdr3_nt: TGTGCCAGCAGCTTGAGCGGACTAGCCCACGAGCAGTACTTC
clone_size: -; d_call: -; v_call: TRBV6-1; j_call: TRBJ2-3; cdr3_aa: CASLRTKGDTGTDTQYF; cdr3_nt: TGTGCCAGTCTAAGGACAAAAGGGGACACCGGCACAGATACGCAGTATTTT
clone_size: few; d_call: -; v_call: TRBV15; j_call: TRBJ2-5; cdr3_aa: CATSGQKETQYF; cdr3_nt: TGTGCCACCAGCGGACAGAAAGAGACCCAGTACTTC
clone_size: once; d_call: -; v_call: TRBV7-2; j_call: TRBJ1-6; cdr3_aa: CASSLVAGQRNSPLHF; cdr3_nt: TGTGCCAGCAGCTTAGTAGCGGGACAAAGAAATTCACCCCTCCACTTT
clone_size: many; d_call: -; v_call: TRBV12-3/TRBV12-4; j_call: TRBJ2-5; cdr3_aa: CASSLQGNGETQYF; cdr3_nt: TGTGCCAGCAGTCTTCAGGGGAACGGTGAGACCCAGTACTTC
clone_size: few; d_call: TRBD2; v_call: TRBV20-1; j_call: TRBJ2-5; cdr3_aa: CSARGLEGVETQYF; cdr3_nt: TGCAGTGCTAGGGGACTAGAGGGTGTAGAGACCCAGTACTTC
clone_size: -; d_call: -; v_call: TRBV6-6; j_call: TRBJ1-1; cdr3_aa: CASSYQSIAEAFF; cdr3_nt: TGTGCCAGCAGTTATCAGAGTATCGCTGAAGCTTTCTTT
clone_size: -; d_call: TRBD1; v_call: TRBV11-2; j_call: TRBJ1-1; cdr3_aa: CASRRSGQAGTEAFF; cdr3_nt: TGTGCCAGCAGGCGGTCGGGACAGGCTGGCACTGAAGCTTTCTTT
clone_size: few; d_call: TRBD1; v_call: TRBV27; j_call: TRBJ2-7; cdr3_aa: CASSSPFWGQGAFYEQYF; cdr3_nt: TGTGCCAGCAGTTCGCCCTTCTGGGGACAGGGGGCTTTCTACGAGCAGTACTTC
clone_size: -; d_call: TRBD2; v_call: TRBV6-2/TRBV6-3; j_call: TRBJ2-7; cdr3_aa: CASSYSWRAGTYEQYF; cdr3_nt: TGTGCCAGCAGTTACTCCTGGCGAGCGGGGACCTACGAGCAGTACTTC
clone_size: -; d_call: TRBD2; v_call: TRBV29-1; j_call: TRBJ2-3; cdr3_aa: CSVGGVPTSGGGTDTQYF; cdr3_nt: TGCAGCGTTGGGGGGGTACCGACTAGCGGGGGAGGCACAGATACGCAGTATTTT
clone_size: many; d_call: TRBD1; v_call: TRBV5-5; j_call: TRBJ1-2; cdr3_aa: CASSLMGQPTNYGYTF; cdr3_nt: TGTGCCAGCAGCCTAATGGGACAGCCTACTAACTATGGCTACACCTTC
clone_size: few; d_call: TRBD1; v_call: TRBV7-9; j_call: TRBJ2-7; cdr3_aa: CASSLFSQGQETYEQYF; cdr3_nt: TGTGCCAGCAGCTTGTTTTCGCAAGGACAGGAAACCTACGAGCAGTACTTC
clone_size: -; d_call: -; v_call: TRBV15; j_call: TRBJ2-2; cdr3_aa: CATSWNTGELFF; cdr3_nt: TGTGCCACCAGCTGGAACACCGGGGAGCTGTTTTTT
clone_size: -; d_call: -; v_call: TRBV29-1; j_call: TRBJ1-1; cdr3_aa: CSVPNPGRLNTEAFF; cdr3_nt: TGCAGCGTACCTAATCCGGGACGGCTGAACACTGAAGCTTTCTTT
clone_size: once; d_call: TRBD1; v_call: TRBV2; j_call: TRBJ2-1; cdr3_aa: CASSGTGISNEQFF; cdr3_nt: TGTGCCAGCAGTGGGACAGGAATAAGCAATGAGCAGTTCTTC
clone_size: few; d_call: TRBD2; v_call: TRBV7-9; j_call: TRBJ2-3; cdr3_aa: CASSTGTSDTDTQYF; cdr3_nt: TGTGCCAGCAGCACCGGGACTAGCGACACAGATACGCAGTATTTT
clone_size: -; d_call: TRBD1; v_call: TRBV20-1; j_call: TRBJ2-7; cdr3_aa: CSVRDREQGYSYEQYF; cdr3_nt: TGCAGTGTTAGAGATCGAGAACAGGGGTACTCCTACGAGCAGTACTTC
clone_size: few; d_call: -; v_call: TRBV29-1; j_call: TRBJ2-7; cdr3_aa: CSVEDGGGDSYNEQYF; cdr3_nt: TGCAGCGTTGAAGATGGAGGCGGGGACTCCTACAATGAGCAGTACTTC
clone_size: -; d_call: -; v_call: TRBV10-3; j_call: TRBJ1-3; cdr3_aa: CAISESRHSSRKSIYF; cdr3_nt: TGTGCCATCAGTGAGTCGCGGCATTCCAGCCGAAAGTCCATATATTTT
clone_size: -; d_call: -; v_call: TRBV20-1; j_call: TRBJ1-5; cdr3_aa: CSATDPRSDYSNQPQHF; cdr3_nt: TGCAGTGCAACCGACCCTAGGTCGGATTATAGCAATCAGCCCCAGCATTTT
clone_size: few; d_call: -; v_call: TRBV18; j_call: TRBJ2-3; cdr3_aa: CASSPTDSTTDTQYF; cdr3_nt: TGTGCCAGCTCCCCTACGGACAGTACCACAGATACGCAGTATTTT
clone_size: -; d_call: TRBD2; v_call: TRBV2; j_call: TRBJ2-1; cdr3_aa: CASGRLAGENEQFF; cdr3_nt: TGTGCCAGCGGACGACTAGCGGGAGAAAATGAGCAGTTCTTC
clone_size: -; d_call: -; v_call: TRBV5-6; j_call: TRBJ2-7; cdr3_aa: CAQRVYEQYF; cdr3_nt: TGTGCTCAGAGGGTTTACGAGCAGTACTTC
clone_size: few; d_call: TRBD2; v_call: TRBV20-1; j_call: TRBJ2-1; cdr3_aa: CSAPAGGDREQFF; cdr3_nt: TGCAGTGCCCCTGCCGGGGGGGACCGTGAGCAGTTCTTC
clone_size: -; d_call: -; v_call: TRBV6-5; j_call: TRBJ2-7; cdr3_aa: CASSARLRSYEQYF; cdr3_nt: TGTGCCAGCAGTGCCCGCCTTAGAAGCTACGAGCAGTACTTC
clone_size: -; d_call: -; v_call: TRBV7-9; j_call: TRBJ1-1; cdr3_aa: CASSFAVTRHGSNTEAFF; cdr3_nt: TGTGCCAGCAGCTTTGCTGTGACCCGACACGGGTCAAACACTGAAGCTTTCTTT
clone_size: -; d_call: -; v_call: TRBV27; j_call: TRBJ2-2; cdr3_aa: CASRFGGDGTGELFF; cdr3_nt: TGTGCCAGCCGTTTTGGTGGGGATGGCACCGGGGAGCTGTTTTTT
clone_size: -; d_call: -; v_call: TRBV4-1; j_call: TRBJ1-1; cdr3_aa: CASTLEAGTVTEAFF; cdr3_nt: TGCGCCAGCACCTTGGAGGCAGGGACCGTCACTGAAGCTTTCTTT
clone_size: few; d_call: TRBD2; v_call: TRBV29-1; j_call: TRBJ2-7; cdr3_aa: CSVASGDEQYF; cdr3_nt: TGCAGCGTTGCGAGCGGGGACGAGCAGTACTTC
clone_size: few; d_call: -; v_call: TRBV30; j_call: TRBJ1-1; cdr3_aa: CAWSDGVNTEAFF; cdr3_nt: TGTGCCTGGAGTGACGGCGTGAACACTGAAGCTTTCTTT
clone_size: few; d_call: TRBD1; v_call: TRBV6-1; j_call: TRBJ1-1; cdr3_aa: CASRYRGGTEAFF; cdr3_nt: TGTGCCAGCCGATACAGGGGAGGCACTGAAGCTTTCTTT
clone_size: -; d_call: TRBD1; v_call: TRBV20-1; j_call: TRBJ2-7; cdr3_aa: CSARGFDEQYF; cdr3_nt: TGCAGTGCCAGGGGGTTCGACGAGCAGTACTTC
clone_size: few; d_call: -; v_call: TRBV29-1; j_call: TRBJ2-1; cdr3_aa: CGASLLTYNEQFF; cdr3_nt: TGCGGCGCCAGTCTCTTAACCTACAATGAGCAGTTCTTC
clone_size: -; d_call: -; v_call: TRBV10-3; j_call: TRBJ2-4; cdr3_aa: CAIILGYEQCF; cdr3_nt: TGTGCCATCATTTTGGGCTACGAGCAGTGCTTC
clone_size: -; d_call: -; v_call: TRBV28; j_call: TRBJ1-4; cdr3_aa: CASQGGVDEKLFF; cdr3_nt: TGTGCCAGCCAAGGAGGGGTTGACGAAAAACTGTTTTTT
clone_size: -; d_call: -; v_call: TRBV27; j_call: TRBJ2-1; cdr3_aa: CASSISSTVGQFF; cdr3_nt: TGTGCCAGCAGTATCTCTAGCACGGTTGGGCAGTTCTTC
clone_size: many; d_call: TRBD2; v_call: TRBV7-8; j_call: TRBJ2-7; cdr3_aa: CASSLEWRGEYSYEQYF; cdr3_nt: TGTGCCAGCAGCCTAGAGTGGCGGGGGGAGTACTCCTACGAGCAGTACTTC
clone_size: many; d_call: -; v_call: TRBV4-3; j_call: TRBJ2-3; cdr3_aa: CASSDRADTQYF; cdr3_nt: TGCGCCAGCAGTGATAGGGCAGATACGCAGTATTTT
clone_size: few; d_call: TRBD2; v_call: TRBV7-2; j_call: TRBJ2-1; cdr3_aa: CASSLGIAGGREQFF; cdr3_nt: TGTGCCAGCAGCTTGGGTATAGCGGGGGGGCGTGAGCAGTTCTTC
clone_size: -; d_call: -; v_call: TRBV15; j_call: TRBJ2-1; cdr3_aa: CATSRDRVEYNEQFF; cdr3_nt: TGTGCCACCAGCAGAGATCGGGTGGAGTACAATGAGCAGTTCTTC
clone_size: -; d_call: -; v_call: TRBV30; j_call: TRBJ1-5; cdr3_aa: CAWAKRGGAVQPQHF; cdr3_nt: TGTGCCTGGGCCAAGCGTGGGGGGGCCGTACAGCCCCAGCATTTT
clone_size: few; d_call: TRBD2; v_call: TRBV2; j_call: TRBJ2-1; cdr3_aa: CASKGAGVSYNEQFF; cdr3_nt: TGTGCCAGCAAAGGAGCGGGGGTCTCCTACAATGAGCAGTTCTTC